The 21 T cell receptor beta chains below come from one sample, sequenced in a study of blood T cell repertoires in COVID-19. TCRdb keeps only in-frame clones here, not all; method: immunoSEQ multiplex PCR. The sample lists around 350,000 clones, around 87% occurring once. Specimen: peripheral blood. The receptors were gathered from a human donor in a cohort sampled during active COVID-19.

The rearrangement links TRBV6-5 to TRBJ2-5; TRBD1 matches 12 bases. V lost 7 bases and J lost 4; bases outside the gene matches: 4. This CDR3 contains 14 residues. Germline V gene sequence: CDR1 MNHEY, CDR2 SVGAGI. As DNA, the CDR3 is TGTGCCAGCAACCGGGACAGGGGGCCAGAGACCCAGTACTTC. This sequence encodes CASNRDRGPETQYF.

V is TRBV7-2 and J is TRBJ1-1; D remains unclear. This CDR3 has 14 residues. Germline lookup yields CDR1 SGHTA and CDR2 FQGNSA. V lost 1 base and J 1 base, leaving 7 bases between the germline ends. The CDR3 sequence is CASSLGPGNTEAFF. CDR3 bases: TGTGCCAGCAGCTTAGGGCCAGGGAACACTGAAGCTTTCTTT.

The chain carries TRBV19 and TRBJ2-7, with 8 bases that match TRBD1. V shed 7 bases and J 2 bases; nucleotides not matched to a gene: 16. This CDR3 is 17 amino acids long. Germline-derived CDR1 and CDR2 are LNHDA and SQIVND (reference sequence). The CDR3: CASNPTGERIQPYEQYF. CDR3 nucleotides: TGTGCCAGTAATCCGACAGGGGAGCGAATCCAGCCCTACGAGCAGTACTTC. Complete variable domain (other parts from reference TRBV19 and TRBJ2-7): DGGITQSPKYLFRKEGQNVTLSCEQNLNHDAMYWYRQDPGQGLRLIYYSQIVNDFQKGDIAEGYSVSREKKESFPLTVTSAQKNPTAFYLCASNPTGERIQPYEQYFGPGTRLTVT.

The chain couples TRBV7-3 to TRBJ1-6, with 7 bases that match TRBD1. The CDR3 totals 14 residues. CDR1 SGHTA and CDR2 FQGTGA come from the germline V gene. V dropped 5 bases and J dropped 5; count of bases not matched to a gene: 3. DNA for the CDR3: TGTGCCAGCAGCAGACAGGGTAATAATTCACCCCTCCACTTT. Amino acid sequence: CASSRQGNNSPLHF.

J is TRBJ2-2 and V is TRBV7-9; no firm D call. The CDR3 is 15 amino acids. The germline V gene encodes CDR1 SEHNR and CDR2 FQNEAQ (reference sequence). Trimming took 7 bases from V and 5 from J, leaving 17 bases between them. CDR3 nucleotides: TGTGCCAGCACCCTCCCGGAGCGAAAAACCGGGGAGCTGTTTTTT. It translates to CASTLPERKTGELFF.

V is TRBV11-2 and J is TRBJ2-1; no clear D gene. Trimming removed 6 bases at V and 4 bases at J, with 19 bases between. Germline lookup yields CDR1 SGHAT and CDR2 FQNNGV. The CDR3 is 16 amino acids. In DNA, the CDR3 is TGTGCCAGCAGACGATCCCTGGTGGCGGTATACAATGAGCAGTTCTTC. It is translated as CASRRSLVAVYNEQFF.

The chain links TRBV10-3 to TRBJ2-2; weak D call: TRBD1 (5 bases). CDR1 and CDR2 (germline): ENHRY, SYGVKD. CDR3 length: 15 residues. V dropped 3 bases and J dropped 1 base, with 9 bases sitting between them. CDR3 sequence (DNA): TGTGCCATCAGTGATTCAGGACAGAACACCGGGGAGCTGTTTTTT. Translating gives CAISDSGQNTGELFF.

This clone has more than one count but fewer than ten. The chain combines TRBV3-1 (or the pseudogene TRBV3-2) with TRBJ2-5, with 7 bases lining up with TRBD1. The CDR3 spans 16 residues. The germline V gene has CDR1 LGHDT and CDR2 YNNKEL (reference sequence). V lost 1 base to trimming and J lost 5 bases; unmatched junction nucleotides: 10. CDR3 amino acids: CASSQGSFETGETQYF. The CDR3 DNA is TGTGCCAGCAGCCAAGGCTCCTTCGAGACAGGGGAGACCCAGTACTTC.

The J gene is TRBJ2-3, the V gene TRBV7-9; 12 bases line up with TRBD2. Per germline, CDR1 SEHNR and CDR2 FQNEAQ (reference sequence). V gave up 5 bases and J gave up 9 bases; unmatched junction bases: 15. CDR3 length equals 17 residues. The CDR3 nucleotides are TGTGCCAGCAGCCCGCGGACTAGCGGGGACGGTCTAGGGACGCAGTATTTT. Translating it yields CASSPRTSGDGLGTQYF. The full variable domain, completed using reference TRBV7-9 and TRBJ2-3, is DTGVSQNPRHKITKRGQNVTFRCDPISEHNRLYWYRQTLGQGPEFLTYFQNEAQLEKSRLLSDRFSAERPKGSFSTLEIQRTEQGDSAMYLCASSPRTSGDGLGTQYFGPGTRLTVL.

V is TRBV3-1 (or the pseudogene TRBV3-2) and J is TRBJ2-7, with TRBD1 matching 9 bases. The CDR3 is made up of 13 amino acids. V lost 8 bases and J lost 3; bases outside the gene matches: 5. In germline, CDR1 is LGHDT, CDR2 YNNKEL (reference sequence). The CDR3 sequence is CASSPGQGYEQYF. The DNA for the CDR3 is TGTGCCAGCTCTCCGGGACAGGGCTACGAGCAGTACTTC.

The chain links TRBV29-1 to TRBJ2-5; tentatively, D is TRBD2 (6 bases). The CDR3 has 10 residues. Per the germline V gene, CDR1 is SQVTM and CDR2 is ANQGSEA. V lost 4 bases to trimming and J lost 10 bases, with 10 bases between them. DNA for the CDR3: TGCAGCGTTGCCTCGGACTACCAGTACTTC. Amino acids: CSVASDYQYF.

The DNA for the CDR3 is TGTGCCAGCTCACCACCAGCGGTCTCCTACAATGAGCAGTTCTTC. Residues: CASSPPAVSYNEQFF. The chain has TRBV18 and TRBJ2-1, with TRBD2 as a possible D gene (5 bases). CDR3 length equals 15 residues. V was clipped by 0 bases and J by 0 bases, with 6 bases between them. Germline V gene data show CDR1 as KGHSH and CDR2 as LQKENI.

This clone has only one observation. The rearrangement links TRBV27 to TRBJ1-6; TRBD1 matches at 9 bases. The CDR3 sequence is 16 residues long. Germline trimming cut 0 bases from V and 9 bases from J; bases unmatched to any gene: 6. The germline V gene has CDR1 MNHEY and CDR2 SMNVEV (reference sequence). The DNA for the CDR3 is TGTGCCAGCAGTTTATCCCCGGGACAGGGAGCTTCACCCCTCCACTTT. It specifies CASSLSPGQGASPLHF.

The J gene is TRBJ2-1, the V gene TRBV11-2, with D possibly TRBD2 on 5 matching bases. Trimming pared 1 base from V and 6 bases from J, leaving 7 bases between. Germline values: CDR1 SGHAT, CDR2 FQNNGV. CDR3 size: 13 residues. This CDR3 is CASSLGGLNEQFF. The CDR3 nucleotides are TGTGCCAGCAGCTTAGGAGGGCTCAATGAGCAGTTCTTC.

The rearrangement joins TRBV4-1 to TRBJ2-1, with TRBD2 matching 8 bases. Germline V gene sequence: CDR1 MGHRA, CDR2 YSYEKL. The ends lost 0 bases at V and 10 bases at J; junction bases unmatched: 11. The CDR3 has 16 amino acids. CDR3 coding DNA: TGCGCCAGCAGCCAAGAAAAGCGGGAGTTTATTTTGGAGCAGTTCTTC. Amino acids: CASSQEKREFILEQFF.

The chain links TRBV5-1 to TRBJ2-1, with no clear D. Trimming removed 0 bases at V and 6 bases at J, with 4 bases between. The CDR3 is made up of 12 amino acids. The germline CDR1 and CDR2 sequences are SGHRS and YFSETQ. CDR3 nucleotides: TGCGCCAGCAGCTTGGGACTCAATGAGCAGTTCTTC. It encodes CASSLGLNEQFF.

CDR3 region: CASSSGTGNYGYTF. The CDR3 nucleotides read TGTGCCAGCAGCTCCGGGACAGGGAACTATGGCTACACCTTC. The chain is built from TRBV7-2 and TRBJ1-2, with 9 nucleotides matching TRBD1. Trimming at V came to 4 bases and at J to 2 bases, leaving 2 bases not matched to a gene. The CDR3 extends over 14 amino acids. CDR1 SGHTA and CDR2 FQGNSA come from the germline V gene. Using reference TRBV7-2 and TRBJ1-2 for the parts outside the CDR3, the full variable domain is GAGVSQSPSNKVTEKGKDVELRCDPISGHTALYWYRQSLGQGLEFLIYFQGNSAPDKSGLPSDRFSAERTGGSVSTLTIQRTQQEDSAVYLCASSSGTGNYGYTFGSGTRLTVV.

This clone occurred a few times. The genes are TRBV28 and TRBJ1-5; TRBD1 is a possible D gene (6 bases). CDR1 MDHEN and CDR2 SYDVKM come from the germline V gene. Trimming left V 4 bases short and J 6 bases short, with 19 bases between. This CDR3 has 16 residues. CDR3 coding DNA: TGTGCCAGCAGTTCGGGAACAGGGTTTGAGGGTCAGCCCCAGCATTTT. Its protein is CASSSGTGFEGQPQHF.

The chain has TRBV9 and TRBJ1-5; no clear D. The V end lost 0 bases, the J end lost 2 bases, and 9 bases lay between the germline ends. Germline-derived CDR1 and CDR2 are SGDLS and YYNGEE. The CDR3 is made up of 15 amino acids. The CDR3 coding sequence is TGTGCCAGCAGCGTAGACGGGGTTGGCAATCAGCCCCAGCATTTT. Protein: CASSVDGVGNQPQHF. Together with reference TRBV9 and TRBJ1-5, the CDR3 gives the full variable domain: DSGVTQTPKHLITATGQRVTLRCSPRSGDLSVYWYQQSLDQGLQFLIQYYNGEERAKGNILERFSAQQFPDLHSELNLSSLELGDSALYFCASSVDGVGNQPQHFGDGTRLSIL.

The chain is built from TRBV29-1 and TRBJ2-1, with 11 nucleotides matching TRBD2. CDR1 and CDR2 (germline): SQVTM, ANQGSEA. This CDR3 is built from 15 residues. Trimming cost V 4 bases and J 4 bases; bases outside gene matches: 6. For the CDR3, the DNA is TGCAGCGTTGGAGGTACTAGCGGGGGATACAATGAGCAGTTCTTC. It yields the protein CSVGGTSGGYNEQFF.

This clone was counted ten times or more. The chain links TRBV2 to TRBJ1-5, with a weak D call TRBD1 (5 bases). Per germline, CDR1 SNHLY and CDR2 FYNNEI. V shed 3 bases and J shed 2 bases, with 17 bases lying between them. CDR3 size: 17 residues. CDR3 residues: CASSDGWQGRGNQPQHF. The CDR3 DNA reads TGTGCCAGCAGTGATGGTTGGCAGGGAAGGGGCAATCAGCCCCAGCATTTT.